A single sample gave rise to the 27 T cell receptor beta chains below, sequenced in a study of cytomegalovirus exposure and HLA in healthy donors. Sequencing was performed with immunoSEQ multiplex PCR; in TCRdb, only in-frame clones are kept and a portion is missing. The repertoire holds about 220,000 clones, with 80% to 90% as singletons. Sequenced: PBMCs. All receptors come from a man between 18 and 29 years old in good health and CMV-seronegative.

The chain uses TRBV7-2 and TRBJ2-3, with TRBD2 matching over 9 bases. V lost 3 bases and J lost 1; bases outside the gene matches: 2. From germline, CDR1 is SGHTA and CDR2 FQGNSA. The length of the CDR3 is 15 residues. The CDR3 bases are TGTGCCAGCAGCTTGGCTAGCGGGGGCACAGATACGCAGTATTTT. This sequence encodes CASSLASGGTDTQYF.

This chain links TRBV12-5 with TRBJ2-7; tentative D call: TRBD2 (6 bases). Germline-derived CDR1 and CDR2 are LGHNT and FRNRAP. V was cut by 6 bases and J by 5 bases, with 23 bases left in between. This CDR3 is 16 amino acids long. CDR3 in amino acids: CASGPTPGAQANEQYF. For the CDR3, the DNA is TGTGCTAGTGGCCCCACTCCGGGAGCCCAGGCTAACGAGCAGTACTTC.

This clone was seen only once. This chain joins TRBV7-2 and TRBJ2-3; D is uncertain. Germline assignment: CDR1 SGHTA and CDR2 FQGNSA. CDR3 length equals 14 residues. V lost 5 bases to trimming and J lost 4 bases, with 13 bases between them. CDR3 loop: CASSPRQISDTQYF. In nucleotides, the CDR3 is TGTGCCAGCAGCCCGCGGCAGATTTCAGATACGCAGTATTTT. Combining the CDR3 with reference TRBV7-2 and TRBJ2-3 gives the whole variable domain GAGVSQSPSNKVTEKGKDVELRCDPISGHTALYWYRQSLGQGLEFLIYFQGNSAPDKSGLPSDRFSAERTGGSVSTLTIQRTQQEDSAVYLCASSPRQISDTQYFGPGTRLTVL.

The chain carries TRBV28 and TRBJ2-2; D is ambiguous. V lost 1 base to trimming and J lost 4 bases, with 13 bases between them. The CDR3 is 16 amino acids. In germline, CDR1 is MDHEN, CDR2 SYDVKM. In DNA form, the CDR3 reads TGTGCCAGCAGTTTATTCGCCCTAGGCGCCACCGGGGAGCTGTTTTTT. Its translation: CASSLFALGATGELFF.

The rearrangement uses TRBV5-1 and TRBJ2-1, with 9 bases fitting TRBD1. The CDR3 has 15 amino acids. V trimming: 0 bases; J trimming: 7 bases; junction bases outside the gene matches: 5. Germline V gene data show CDR1 as SGHRS and CDR2 as YFSETQ. CDR3 amino acids: CASSLEGQGLNEQFF. In DNA form, the CDR3 reads TGCGCCAGCAGCTTGGAGGGACAGGGCTTAAATGAGCAGTTCTTC.

This clone was seen once. The chain recombines TRBV28 with TRBJ2-1; possibly TRBD2 for D (6 bases). Per germline, CDR1 MDHEN and CDR2 SYDVKM. The CDR3 has 12 residues. V was cut by 3 bases and J by 13 bases, with 13 bases left in between. CDR3 DNA: TGTGCCAGCAGTTTGAGGGCTAGCGATCAGTTCTTC. This codes for CASSLRASDQFF.

The chain employs TRBV4-3 and TRBJ2-3, with 13 bases matching TRBD2. With 4 bases clipped from V and 6 bases from J, the junction kept 4 bases outside the gene matches. The germline CDR1 and CDR2 sequences are LGHNA and YSLEER. The CDR3 contains 15 residues. CDR3 coding DNA: TGCGCCAGCAGCCGGACTAGCGGGAGTTCCGATACGCAGTATTTT. Protein sequence: CASSRTSGSSDTQYF.

V usage is TRBV29-1 and J usage is TRBJ2-5; the D is unclear. The V end lost 7 bases, the J end lost 0 bases, and 6 bases lay between the germline ends. From germline, CDR1 is SQVTM and CDR2 ANQGSEA. This CDR3 has 11 residues. As DNA, the CDR3 is TGCAGCGGGGCTAACCAAGAGACCCAGTACTTC. Encoded protein: CSGANQETQYF.

This chain links TRBV6-1 with TRBJ1-2, with 7 positions matching TRBD1. Germline CDR1 reads MNHNS; CDR2 reads SASEGT. V trimming: 8 bases; J trimming: 5 bases; junction bases outside the gene matches: 11. This CDR3 comprises 14 residues. CDR3 coding DNA: TGTGCCAGCTTAACAGGGGCTCGCTTATATGGCTACACCTTC. Protein sequence: CASLTGARLYGYTF.

The chain joins TRBV4-2 to TRBJ2-1; 10 nucleotides align to TRBD2. CDR1 is LGHNA, CDR2 YNFKEQ, per germline. With V trimmed by 4 bases and J by 5 bases, 2 bases remained unmatched. The CDR3 consists of 14 residues. The CDR3 region has the DNA TGTGCCAGCAGCCGAGCGGGAGGGAACAATGAGCAGTTCTTC. Residues: CASSRAGGNNEQFF.

This chain joins TRBV19 and TRBJ1-2; D might be TRBD1 (6 bases). There are 13 residues in the CDR3. Trimming removed 10 bases at V and 4 bases at J, with 16 bases between. The germline gives CDR1 LNHDA, CDR2 SQIVND (reference sequence). In DNA, the CDR3 is TGTGCCAAGGCCCCACAGGGAACCTATGGCTACACCTTC. This gives the protein CAKAPQGTYGYTF.

Only a few counts were recorded for this clone. This chain uses TRBV10-3 with TRBJ1-6, with a possible D match to TRBD1 (6 bases). The CDR3 consists of 13 residues. Trimming removed 7 bases at V and 7 bases at J, with 11 bases between. Germline V gene lookup returns CDR1 ENHRY and CDR2 SYGVKD. The CDR3 loop is CAIMGQQNSPLHF. The CDR3 DNA reads as TGTGCCATCATGGGACAACAAAATTCACCCCTCCACTTT.

The chain has TRBV11-3 and TRBJ2-2, with a weak D call TRBD2 (5 bases). CDR1 is SGHNT, CDR2 YENEEA, per germline. The CDR3 sequence is 13 residues long. The V end was cut by 4 bases, the J end by 7 bases, with 10 bases between. DNA of the CDR3: TGTGCCAGCAGCTCTGGACGGGGCGGGGAGCTGTTTTTT. Translation gives CASSSGRGGELFF.

The chain has TRBV6-1 and TRBJ2-5; 8 bases align to TRBD2. CDR1 and CDR2 from the germline V gene are MNHNS and SASEGT. The CDR3 is 13 residues long. After removal of 7 bases from V and 7 bases from J, the junction contained 8 bases not matched to a gene. The chain's CDR3 is CASTREVGGTQYF. Here the CDR3 DNA reads TGTGCCAGCACGCGGGAGGTTGGAGGGACCCAGTACTTC.

V is TRBV2 and J is TRBJ1-2; D gene unclear. CDR1 and CDR2 from the germline V gene are SNHLY and FYNNEI. Trimming removed 6 bases from V and 1 base from J, with 9 bases in between. This CDR3 comprises 13 residues. The CDR3 region is CASREYGNYGYTF. As DNA, the CDR3 is TGTGCCAGCAGGGAGTACGGTAACTATGGCTACACCTTC.

V and J are TRBV5-6 and TRBJ1-6; 7 nucleotides agree with TRBD1. The germline CDR1 and CDR2 sequences are SGHDT and YYEEEE. CDR3 length: 14 residues. Unmatched junction bases numbered 6, after V lost 5 bases and J lost 7 bases. In DNA form, the CDR3 reads TGTGCCAGCAGTTCTGACAGGGAGAATTCACCCCTCCACTTT. It encodes CASSSDRENSPLHF.

This clone was picked up a small number of times. The chain joins TRBV7-9 to TRBJ2-3, with 10 positions matching TRBD2. Trimming cost V 10 bases and J 2 bases; bases outside gene matches: 6. CDR3 length equals 14 residues. Germline CDR1 is SEHNR and CDR2 is FQNEAQ (reference sequence). CDR3 region: CAIIAGGATDTQYF. The CDR3 coding sequence is TGTGCCATAATAGCGGGAGGCGCCACAGATACGCAGTATTTT.

The chain carries TRBV4-3 and TRBJ2-7, with D possibly being TRBD1 (5 bases). The CDR3 loop spans 17 amino acids. The V and J ends lost 0 bases and 0 bases respectively, with 15 bases between them. Germline V gene lookup returns CDR1 LGHNA and CDR2 YSLEER. The CDR3 spells CASSQEDGALGSYEQYF. CDR3 nucleotides: TGCGCCAGCAGCCAAGAAGATGGGGCGTTGGGCTCCTACGAGCAGTACTTC.

The rearrangement joins TRBV5-1 to TRBJ2-7; 10 nucleotides align to TRBD2. J lost 5 bases, V lost 1 base, and 6 bases had no gene match. In germline, CDR1 is SGHRS, CDR2 YFSETQ. The CDR3 spans 15 residues. The CDR3: CASSLLSSGSHEQYF. CDR3 nucleotide sequence: TGCGCCAGCAGCTTGTTGTCTAGCGGGAGTCACGAGCAGTACTTC.

A few counts support this clone. The chain uses TRBV13 and TRBJ2-7; D might be TRBD1 (8 bases). Germline lookup yields CDR1 PRHDT and CDR2 FYEKMQ (reference sequence). CDR3 length: 13 amino acids. Trimming took off 6 bases at V and 5 bases at J, with 14 bases between the two ends. Here the CDR3 reads CASRPTGGDEQYF. The CDR3 nucleotides read TGTGCCAGCAGGCCAACAGGGGGGGACGAGCAGTACTTC.

The J gene is TRBJ2-7, the V gene TRBV7-8, with a weak D call TRBD2 (5 bases). V shed 0 bases and J shed 2 bases, with 14 bases lying between them. CDR1 SGHVS and CDR2 FQNEAQ come from the germline V gene. The CDR3 runs to 16 residues. The CDR3 DNA follows: TGTGCCAGCAGCTTAGCCCCCACTGGAGCGGCCTACGAGCAGTACTTC. Amino acids: CASSLAPTGAAYEQYF.

This clone was detected only once. The chain joins TRBV5-6 to TRBJ2-7, with 7 positions matching TRBD2. The CDR3 spans 15 residues. CDR1 and CDR2 (germline): SGHDT, YYEEEE. Unmatched junction bases numbered 5, after V lost 0 bases and J lost 2 bases. As DNA, the CDR3 is TGTGCCAGCAGCTTGGGATGGGGAGGGGCCTACGAGCAGTACTTC. Amino acid sequence: CASSLGWGGAYEQYF.

The genes are TRBV5-6 and TRBJ2-5; D gene ambiguous. The CDR3 covers 12 residues. The germline V gene encodes CDR1 SGHDT and CDR2 YYEEEE. Trimming took off 0 bases at V and 4 bases at J, with 4 bases between the two ends. CDR3 nucleotides: TGTGCCAGCAGCTTGGGGAGAGAGACCCAGTACTTC. It encodes CASSLGRETQYF.

This clone was found once. The J gene is TRBJ1-2, the V gene TRBV6-5, with D perhaps matching TRBD1 (6 bases). Germline assignment: CDR1 MNHEY and CDR2 SVGAGI. This CDR3 is 14 amino acids long. The V end lost 0 bases, the J end lost 8 bases, and 13 bases lay between the germline ends. The CDR3 is CASSYSSGGSGYTF. The CDR3 DNA sequence: TGTGCCAGCAGTTACTCGAGTGGGGGCAGCGGCTACACCTTC.

V is TRBV4-3 and J is TRBJ2-7, with a weak D call TRBD1 (5 bases). The germline gives CDR1 LGHNA, CDR2 YSLEER. The CDR3 runs to 16 residues. V shed 0 bases and J shed 2 bases, with 14 bases lying between them. The CDR3 region has the DNA TGCGCCAGCAGCCAAGACCGGGCAGGGTTTCCCTACGAGCAGTACTTC. It specifies CASSQDRAGFPYEQYF.

The V and J genes are TRBV4-3 and TRBJ1-3; D is possibly TRBD1 (5 bases). V was pared by 1 base and J by 8 bases, with 9 bases between. The germline CDR1 and CDR2 sequences are LGHNA and YSLEER. The CDR3 contains 13 residues. This chain's CDR3 is CASSQGGGDTIYF. In nucleotides, the CDR3 is TGCGCCAGCAGCCAAGGCGGAGGGGACACCATATATTTT.

The rearrangement joins TRBV28 to TRBJ2-7; 8 bases align to TRBD2. This CDR3 is 16 amino acids long. Germline V gene sequence: CDR1 MDHEN, CDR2 SYDVKM. J lost 3 bases, V lost 10 bases, and 17 bases had no gene match. The CDR3 DNA is TGTGCCACCAAAACCGGGACTAGTAAGGGTCGCTACGAGCAGTACTTC. Translation: CATKTGTSKGRYEQYF.